The rows below give T cell receptor beta chains drawn from one sample of a study of blood T cell repertoires in COVID-19. Repertoires were generated with immunoSEQ multiplex PCR, while TCRdb's copy carries only in-frame clones and drops some. This sample yields fewer than 250,000 clones, of which 80% to 90% are seen a single time; 4% to 4.5% belongs to the top ten. The sample consisted of peripheral blood. These TCRs come from a man aged 50 to 59 with acute or convalescent COVID-19. CDR3s include the opening cysteine and the closing phenylalanine or tryptophan. Clone size appears in some rows only: once, few, many, or a class for an expanded clone.

TRBV19	TRBJ2-7	14	NA	CASSQGQGPYEQYF
TRBV5-6	TRBJ1-2	14	NA	CASSWDRPSYGYTF
TRBV9	TRBJ1-2	16	NA	CASSVFRGRGNYGYTF
TRBV11-2	TRBJ2-3	17	once	CASSPRLSSGGEDTQYF
TRBV14	TRBJ1-1	14	once	CASSLGGGARGAFF
TRBV9	TRBJ1-2	15	NA	CASSVAPGSSYGYTF
TRBV7-9	TRBJ2-3	16	few	CASSLVPPGTPDTQYF
TRBV6-5	TRBJ1-1	15	NA	CASRSRQGKNTEAFF
TRBV18	TRBJ1-2	15	NA	CASSPAGTGRYGYTF
TRBV4-1	TRBJ2-5	15	NA	CASSHASGGAETQYF
TRBV6-1	TRBJ1-1	16	few	CASSGRTGPGDTEAFF
TRBV5-1	TRBJ2-5	17	few	CASSDGTSGGARETQYF
TRBV6-5	TRBJ1-1	12	NA	CASSRPGTEAFF
TRBV19	TRBJ2-2	17	NA	CASSIIASGGNTGELFF
TRBV7-9	TRBJ2-1	15	many	CASSFGQGANNEQFF
TRBV4-2	TRBJ1-4	20	NA	CASSQDSGRIRGLSNEKLFF
TRBV2	TRBJ2-5	14	once	CASRRTGEGETQYF
TRBV19	TRBJ2-2	14	NA	CASSGTANTGELFF
TRBV6-6	TRBJ2-7	15	once	CASSFLRDRDYEQYF
TRBV5-1	TRBJ1-2	15	NA	CASSSPDRVGYGYTF
TRBV5-1	TRBJ2-7	16	NA	CASSLTSGGIIYEQYF
TRBV18	TRBJ1-6	14	NA	CASSDRDNNSPLHF
TRBV10-2	TRBJ2-7	11	few	CASRDTYEQYF
TRBV18	TRBJ1-3	15	once	CASSPIEVPGNTIYF
TRBV5-1	TRBJ2-7	14	NA	CASSLGGGLNEQYF
TRBV6-5	TRBJ2-7	13	NA	CASSYTDQREQYF
TRBV11-2	TRBJ1-4	14	NA	CASSTGNNNEKLFF
TRBV25-1	TRBJ1-6	18	NA	CASSEYRSSGGANSPLHF
TRBV5-1	TRBJ1-1	12	once	CASSPPGTEAFF
TRBV5-1	TRBJ1-6	13	NA	CATRRDRDPPLHF
TRBV25-1	TRBJ1-2	13	few	CASREGAGYGYTF
TRBV5-8	TRBJ2-7	13	few	CASDPGQRYEQYF
TRBV5-1	TRBJ1-2	14	NA	CASSERGSPEGYTF
TRBV5-1	TRBJ1-1	15	NA	CASSPAGRTNTEAFF
TRBV11-2	TRBJ2-2	15	NA	CASTPRGRITGELFF
TRBV11-2	TRBJ1-2	15	few	CASSLDPRASYGYTF
TRBV5-1	TRBJ2-6	15	NA	CASSLPGTGANVLTF
TRBV19	TRBJ1-1	15	NA	CASSIRGQGDTEAFF
TRBV6-5	TRBJ2-3	16	NA	CASSYQLAGATDTQYF
TRBV19	TRBJ2-3	14	NA	CASTAGASTDTQYF
TRBV7-8	TRBJ2-5	16	NA	CASSLGLAGGQETQYF
TRBV12-3/TRBV12-4	TRBJ2-7	11	NA	CASSGGGEQYF
TRBV19	TRBJ2-1	13	NA	CASSTQGYNEQFF
TRBV7-8	TRBJ1-6	15	NA	CASSFRTGTSSPLHF
TRBV2	TRBJ1-2	11	few	CATTSSSGYTF